Listed here are 18 T cell receptor beta chains from one sample, sequenced in a study of post-analysis software for immune sequencing data. Their antigens remain unidentified. The TCR beta cDNA libraries contained unique molecular identifiers. Each CDR3 protein is one row after TCRdb ran MiXCR on the PCR reads. The table lists 750,000 to 900,000 distinct CDR3 sequences, about half of them singletons. Study observations and caveats: Patients had higher frequencies than controls of roughly 5 TRBV segments, including TRBV5-6, TRBV5-1 and TRBV20-1.

Specimen: blood. The source of these receptors is a girl aged 10 to 17 with multiple sclerosis.

Worth noting for this clonotype: The junction differs from germline at one of its ends, possibly a read error. This chain links TRBV20-1 with TRBJ2-7; 11 nucleotides align to TRBD1. CDR1 is DFQATT and CDR2 is SNEGSKA in the germline V gene (reference sequence). The CDR3 runs to 13 residues. The CDR3: CSARDRGHYEQDF. In nucleotides, the CDR3 is TGCAGTGCTAGGGACAGGGGGCACTACGAGCAGGACTTC.

About this clonotype: At one boundary the junction diverges from the germline segment, which might be a read error. The V gene is TRBV20-1, the J gene TRBJ2-5; 7 bases match TRBD2. The CDR3 is 14 amino acids. Germline-derived CDR1 and CDR2 are DFQATT and SNEGSKA (reference sequence). The CDR3 nucleotides read TGCAGTGTCCCGGTCGGGGGGTACCAAGAGACTCAGTACTTC. Encoded protein: CSVPVGGYQETQYF.

This chain links TRBV29-1 with TRBJ1-2; unclear D gene. Between the trimmed V and J ends, which lost 1 base and 0 bases, there was a span of 6 bases. CDR3 length equals 13 residues. Per germline, CDR1 SQVTM and CDR2 ANQGSEA. The CDR3 here is CSVEALANYGYTF. For the CDR3, the DNA is TGCAGCGTTGAAGCCTTAGCTAACTATGGCTACACCTTC.

The chain is built from TRBV29-1 and TRBJ2-6; the match to TRBD1 covers 8 bases. Germline V gene lookup returns CDR1 SQVTM and CDR2 ANQGSEA. CDR3 length equals 16 residues. The J segment lost 4 bases and the V segment lost 5 bases, leaving 10 bases of the junction unmatched. CDR3 loop: CSVKGQGARGANVLTF. The CDR3 DNA sequence: TGCAGCGTTAAAGGGCAGGGGGCGAGAGGGGCCAACGTCCTGACTTTC. Filled out from reference TRBV29-1 and TRBJ2-6, the complete variable domain reads SAVISQKPSRDICQRGTSLTIQCQVDSQVTMMFWYRQQPGQSLTLIATANQGSEATYESGFVIDKFPISRPNLTFSTLTVSNMSPEDSSIYLCSVKGQGARGANVLTFGAGSRLTVL.

The V call is TRBV20-1, the J call TRBJ1-1; maybe TRBD1 (5 bases). V shed 0 bases and J shed 5 bases, with 13 bases lying between them. CDR1 is DFQATT and CDR2 is SNEGSKA in the germline V gene (reference sequence). This CDR3 is 14 amino acids long. The CDR3: CSARDWQGGTEAFF. The CDR3 nucleotides read TGCAGTGCTAGAGATTGGCAGGGAGGGACTGAAGCTTTCTTT.

This chain links TRBV7-9 with TRBJ2-7, with 9 bases matching TRBD1. The DNA end is a closer match to TRBJ2-5, so the J assignment may be wrong. Germline CDR1 reads SEHNR; CDR2 reads FQNEAQ (reference sequence). The CDR3 spans 16 residues. The DNA for the CDR3 is TGTGCCAGCAGCCGACCGGACAGGGGAGGAGAAAAGACCCAGTACTTC. This translates into CASSRPDRGGEKTQYF.

This clonotype was recorded a few times. The chain couples TRBV12-3 or TRBV12-4 to TRBJ2-5, with D hard to call. The CDR3 runs 14 residues. The V gene lost 3 bases and the J gene lost 3 bases, with 11 bases spanning the gap. The CDR3 bases are TGTGCCAGCAGTTTTGGGCGTGGAAAAGAGACCCAGTACTTC. This encodes CASSFGRGKETQYF.

V usage is TRBV15 and J usage is TRBJ2-3; the match to TRBD1 covers 7 bases. V lost 10 bases to trimming and J lost 6 bases; unmatched junction nucleotides: 7. There are 12 residues in the CDR3. Germline lookup yields CDR1 LNHNV and CDR2 YYDKDF (reference sequence). CDR3 DNA sequence: TGTGCCATCCTGACAGGGACGGATACGCAGTATTTT. This translates into CAILTGTDTQYF.

V usage is TRBV12-3 or TRBV12-4 and J usage is TRBJ2-1; TRBD2 might be the D (5 bases). CDR3 length: 14 amino acids. V lost 6 bases and J 2 bases, leaving 11 bases between the germline ends. CDR3 loop: CASRGGAAYNEQFF. CDR3 DNA: TGTGCCAGCAGAGGCGGAGCGGCCTACAATGAGCAGTTCTTC.

CDR3 in DNA: TGTGCCAGCAGCAAAGATGGCCAGTCAGGGTACGAGCAGTACTTC. Encoded protein: CASSKDGQSGYEQYF. The chain carries TRBV21-1 and TRBJ2-4; the D call of TRBD1 is as the table states it, not checked on the DNA. Judging by the DNA end, TRBJ2-7 fits better; the J call may be wrong. TRBV21-1 is assigned pseudogene status. This CDR3 contains 15 residues.

This chain uses TRBV5-1 with TRBJ2-3; 10 positions match TRBD2. This CDR3 contains 18 residues. J lost 2 bases, V lost 1 base, and 10 bases had no gene match. The germline CDR1 and CDR2 sequences are SGHRS and YFSETQ. The CDR3 nucleotides are TGCGCCAGCAGCTTGCAGCCCGTAGCGGGAGGCACCACAGATACGCAGTATTTT. Translation: CASSLQPVAGGTTDTQYF.

CDR3 nucleotides: TGTGCCAGCAGCCCGATCTCCGCCGGTGAGCAGTTCTTC. Its protein product is CASSPISAGEQFF. The chain has TRBV6-6 and TRBJ2-1; D is uncertain. Germline CDR1 is MNHNY and CDR2 is SVGAGI (reference sequence). This CDR3 has 13 amino acids. V gave up 6 bases and J gave up 9 bases, with 15 bases separating them.

The J gene is TRBJ2-7, the V gene TRBV5-1, with D possibly matching TRBD1 (6 bases). Germline V gene lookup returns CDR1 SGHRS and CDR2 YFSETQ. The CDR3 is made up of 18 amino acids. The V end lost 0 bases, the J end lost 5 bases, and 24 bases lay between the germline ends. The CDR3 bases are TGCGCCAGCAGCTTGGGCCCCCTTACAGGGCCTCTCAACCACGAGCAGTACTTC. Translated: CASSLGPLTGPLNHEQYF.

The table lists this clonotype with a few counts. This rearrangement joins TRBV12-3 or TRBV12-4 to TRBJ2-5, with a weak D call TRBD1 (5 bases). The DNA end is a closer match to TRBJ2-1, so the J assignment may be wrong. CDR3 length: 14 residues. CDR3 sequence: CASRQDRSQETQFF. As DNA, the CDR3 is TGTGCCAGCAGACAGGACCGCTCCCAAGAGACCCAGTTCTTC.

V is TRBV12-3 or TRBV12-4 and J is TRBJ2-7; possibly TRBD1 for D (6 bases). The CDR3 runs to 16 residues. Between the trimmed V and J ends, which lost 6 bases and 7 bases, there was a span of 25 bases. The CDR3 nucleotides are TGTGCCAGCAGCTTTACAGGGTCGAGGGGATACAATGAGCAGTACTTC. It is translated as CASSFTGSRGYNEQYF.

This clonotype has only a few counts. V usage is TRBV25-1 and J usage is TRBJ2-7; D tentatively reads TRBD1 or TRBD2 (6 bases each). CDR3 length equals 16 residues. Germline V gene data show CDR1 as MGHDK and CDR2 as SYGVNS. Trimming cost V 3 bases and J 4 bases, with 19 bases left between them. CDR3 bases: TGTGCCAGCAGTGAGAGGCGGGACAAGTCTAAATACGAGCAGTACTTC. Protein sequence: CASSERRDKSKYEQYF.

This clonotype came up a few times. CDR3 sequence: CASSPDWTRAYERQYF. The CDR3 DNA follows: TGTGCCAGCAGCCCGGATTGGACACGGGCCTACGAGCGGCAGTACTTC. The chain couples TRBV28 to TRBJ2-7; D is perhaps TRBD1 (5 bases). V was shortened by 6 bases and J by 9 bases, with 27 bases between the two germline ends. The V gene's germline CDR1 is MDHEN and CDR2 SYDVKM. The CDR3 spans 16 residues.

The chain has TRBV4-3 and TRBJ2-1, with 15 bases that match TRBD2. The germline CDR1 and CDR2 sequences are LGHNA and YSLEER. The CDR3 runs to 17 residues. With V trimmed by 4 bases and J by 8 bases, 9 bases remained unmatched. The CDR3: CASSPGLAGGIDDEQFF. CDR3 in DNA: TGCGCCAGCAGCCCGGGACTAGCGGGAGGTATTGATGATGAGCAGTTCTTC.